The 19 T cell receptor beta chains reported below all come from one sample, sequenced in a study of identical twins. TCRdb passed the 5' RACE reads through MiXCR, listing each CDR3 protein once. Of hundreds of thousands of distinct CDR3 sequences in the sample, approximately 7.8% are singletons; the top ten hold more than 5%. This sample also belongs to another study, concerning yellow fever vaccine responses in identical twins.

Sequenced: CD8+ T cells sorted from blood. All receptors come from a woman between 18 and 29 years old in good health.

The DNA of the CDR3 is TGTGCCAGCCCGAGCATCGTACCCACTTTGGCCGCGGTC. This encodes CASPSIVPTLAAV. The chain couples TRBV28 to TRBJ2-7, with unresolved D. Germline CDR1 and CDR2: MDHEN and SYDVKM. The length of the CDR3 is 13 residues.

J is TRBJ1-1 and V is TRBV15; D not certain. V lost 3 bases and J lost 3, with 11 bases in between. Germline CDR1 reads LNHNV; CDR2 reads YYDKDF (reference sequence). The CDR3 extends over 14 amino acids. CDR3 nucleotides: TGTGCCACCAGCAGTGAGCGGACGGACACTGAAGCTTTCTTT. It codes for CATSSERTDTEAFF.

This clonotype was detected ten times or more. The chain combines TRBV29-1 with TRBJ2-7, with D possibly TRBD1 on 5 matching bases. This CDR3 region has 14 residues. Deletions cut 1 base from V and 2 bases from J, with 12 bases between. CDR1 and CDR2 (germline): SQVTM, ANQGSEA. The CDR3 reads CSVEVYQGPYEQYF. CDR3 nucleotide sequence: TGCAGCGTTGAAGTTTATCAGGGCCCCTACGAGCAGTACTTC.

This chain links TRBV12-3 or TRBV12-4 with TRBJ2-7; a possible D gene is TRBD1 (5 bases). This CDR3 is 14 amino acids long. Trimming shortened V by 5 bases and J by 3 bases, and 14 bases separated the two germline ends. The CDR3 DNA is TGTGCCAGCAGTGTGGGGCGGAATCACTACGAGCAGTACTTC. Translation gives CASSVGRNHYEQYF.

This clonotype was seen only a few times. The rearrangement links TRBV2 to TRBJ2-7, with a tentative D call TRBD1 (6 bases). CDR1 SNHLY and CDR2 FYNNEI come from the germline V gene. The CDR3 runs 13 residues. V gave up 7 bases and J gave up 6 bases, with 16 bases separating them. The CDR3 here is CASIGTPKAEQYV. In nucleotides, the CDR3 is TGTGCCAGCATCGGGACACCGAAGGCCGAGCAGTACGTC.

The table lists this clonotype with a few counts. Here the CDR3 DNA reads TGCGCCAGCAGCCACCACTCCGGGGGGACTAGCGAGCCTAACTCCTACAATGAGCAGTTCTTC. Encoded protein: CASSHHSGGTSEPNSYNEQFF. The chain is built from TRBV4-1 and TRBJ2-1; TRBD2 aligns across 10 bases. The germline CDR1 and CDR2 sequences are MGHRA and YSYEKL. The V segment lost 3 bases and the J segment 0 bases; nucleotides outside the gene matches: 17. There are 21 residues in the CDR3.

At least ten counts were recorded for this clonotype. V usage is TRBV7-9 and J usage is TRBJ2-7; D perhaps matches TRBD1 (6 bases). CDR3 size: 14 residues. V was trimmed by 1 base and J by 5 bases, leaving 12 bases between them. Germline CDR1 SEHNR, CDR2 FQNEAQ (reference sequence). DNA of the CDR3: TGTGCCAGCAGCTTAGAAACAGGGCGTGACGAGCAGTACGTC. This gives the protein CASSLETGRDEQYV.

The chain joins TRBV28 to TRBJ2-6; 7 bases map to TRBD1. The V gene end was trimmed by 2 bases and the J gene end by 4 bases; junction bases not matched to a gene: 8. The CDR3 is 17 amino acids. Germline-derived CDR1 and CDR2 are MDHEN and SYDVKM. The CDR3 bases are TGTGCCAGCAGTTTAATGTCCGACAGGGCAGGGGCCAACGTCCTGACTTTC. This translates into CASSLMSDRAGANVLTF.

This chain links TRBV6-5 with TRBJ1-2; TRBD1 is a possible D gene (5 bases). The germline V gene has CDR1 MNHEY and CDR2 SVGAGI. With 0 bases removed from V and 6 bases from J, the gap between germline ends came to 8 bases. The CDR3 extends over 13 amino acids. CDR3 sequence reads: CASSYSGTDGYTF. In DNA form, the CDR3 reads TGTGCCAGCAGTTACTCCGGGACTGATGGCTACACCTTC.

The V and J genes are TRBV5-6 and TRBJ1-5; D is possibly TRBD1 (5 bases). This CDR3 region has 17 residues. Germline values: CDR1 SGHDT, CDR2 YYEEEE. Trimming left V 4 bases short and J 0 bases short, with 17 bases between. CDR3 amino acids: CASSSTLRDPSNQPQHF. The DNA for the CDR3 is TGTGCCAGCAGCAGCACTCTCCGGGACCCTAGCAATCAGCCCCAGCATTTT.

This clonotype has at least ten counts. The genes are TRBV12-3 or TRBV12-4 and TRBJ1-1; tentatively, D is TRBD1 (6 bases). The CDR3 extends over 13 amino acids. Trimming pared 4 bases from V and 8 bases from J, leaving 14 bases between. CDR3 sequence: CASSWYGGGEAFF. The CDR3 DNA reads TGTGCCAGCAGTTGGTACGGGGGCGGGGAAGCTTTCTTT.

This clonotype has at least ten counts. The chain is built from TRBV27 and TRBJ2-1; no clear D. The CDR3 has 13 amino acids. Germline CDR1 and CDR2: MNHEY and SMNVEV (reference sequence). V dropped 2 bases and J dropped 10 bases, with 12 bases sitting between them. Here the CDR3 reads CASSLVPLGEQFF. CDR3 nucleotides: TGTGCCAGCAGTTTAGTTCCCTTGGGGGAGCAGTTCTTC.

The chain uses TRBV18 and TRBJ2-1; 10 bases match TRBD2. CDR1 is KGHSH and CDR2 is LQKENI in the germline V gene. The V and J ends lost 3 bases and 3 bases, in that order; junction bases with no gene match: 8. The CDR3 sequence is 17 residues long. The CDR3 DNA is TGTGCCAGCTCACCCGGATTTTTAGCGGGGGGCTACAATGAGCAGTTCTTC. Protein product: CASSPGFLAGGYNEQFF.

The sample holds many counts of this clonotype. The gene calls are TRBV4-2 and TRBJ1-1; D ambiguous. The CDR3 contains 11 residues. Germline-derived CDR1 and CDR2 are LGHNA and YNFKEQ. V lost 8 bases and J lost 4, with 8 bases in between. CDR3 coding DNA: TGTGCCAGCCTCCGGGGCACTGAAGCTTTCTTT. Protein product: CASLRGTEAFF.

The genes are TRBV11-2 and TRBJ2-7; 7 positions agree with TRBD1. The ends lost 2 bases at V and 3 bases at J; junction bases unmatched: 13. Germline CDR1 SGHAT, CDR2 FQNNGV. The CDR3 is 17 residues long. As DNA, the CDR3 is TGTGCCAGCAGCTTAAGAATCACAGGGGCAAGGGACTACGAGCAGTACTTC. This sequence encodes CASSLRITGARDYEQYF.

This clonotype occurred many times. V gene TRBV7-8 combines with J gene TRBJ2-7; a possible D gene is TRBD1 (6 bases). V was trimmed by 0 bases and J by 0 bases, leaving 12 bases between them. The CDR3 has 16 residues. Germline CDR1 reads SGHVS; CDR2 reads FQNEAQ. The CDR3 sequence is CASSLAAGASSYEQYV. In nucleotides, the CDR3 is TGTGCCAGCAGCTTAGCCGCAGGGGCAAGCTCCTACGAGCAGTACGTC.

This chain joins TRBV25-1 and TRBJ2-5, with D unresolved. V was clipped by 1 base and J by 8 bases, with 14 bases between them. Germline V gene lookup returns CDR1 MGHDK and CDR2 SYGVNS. This CDR3 has 14 residues. The CDR3 region is CASSESLSGDTQYF. The CDR3 DNA reads TGTGCCAGCAGTGAATCTCTATCTGGAGATACCCAGTACTTC.

The V and J genes are TRBV10-3 and TRBJ1-1; 7 bases are a match to TRBD1. Germline CDR1 and CDR2: ENHRY and SYGVKD. The V gene end was trimmed by 3 bases and the J gene end by 5 bases; junction bases not matched to a gene: 6. The CDR3 length is 14 residues. The CDR3 loop reads CAISDSGGGTEAFF. CDR3 nucleotides: TGTGCCATCAGTGACTCAGGGGGAGGGACTGAAGCTTTCTTT.

The CDR3: CASSPTDMTYEQYV. The DNA of the CDR3 is TGTGCCAGCAGTCCAACTGACATGACCTACGAGCAGTACGTC. J is TRBJ2-7 and V is TRBV27; D gene unclear. Germline V gene sequence: CDR1 MNHEY, CDR2 SMNVEV (reference sequence). The CDR3 runs to 14 residues. Trimming removed 5 bases at V and 2 bases at J, with 13 bases between.